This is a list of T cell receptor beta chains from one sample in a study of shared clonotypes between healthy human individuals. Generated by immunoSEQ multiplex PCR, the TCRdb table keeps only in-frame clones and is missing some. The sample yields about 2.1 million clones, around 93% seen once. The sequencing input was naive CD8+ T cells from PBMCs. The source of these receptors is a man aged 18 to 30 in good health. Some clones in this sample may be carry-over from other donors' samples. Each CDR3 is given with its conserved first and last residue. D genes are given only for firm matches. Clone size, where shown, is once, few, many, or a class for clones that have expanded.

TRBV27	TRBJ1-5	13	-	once	TGTGCCAGCAGTTTGGGAGTCAATCAGCCCCAGCATTTT	CASSLGVNQPQHF
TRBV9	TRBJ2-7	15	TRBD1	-	TGTGCCAGCAGCGGCGGACGGACAGGGATTTACGAGCAGTACTTC	CASSGGRTGIYEQYF
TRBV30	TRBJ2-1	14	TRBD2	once	TGTGCCGGGATAACTAGCGGGAGTTTCTATGAGCAGTTCTTC	CAGITSGSFYEQFF
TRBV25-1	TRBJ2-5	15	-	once	TGTGCCAGCAGTGAGGTAACCGGGACTCAGGGGACCCAGTACTTC	CASSEVTGTQGTQYF
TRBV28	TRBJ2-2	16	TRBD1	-	TGTGCCAGCAGTCCACCGGGACAGGCCTTCACCGGGGAGCTGTTTTTT	CASSPPGQAFTGELFF
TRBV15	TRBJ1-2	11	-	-	TGTGCCACCAGAGGACTGGGAGGCTACACCTTC	CATRGLGGYTF
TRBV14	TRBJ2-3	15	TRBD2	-	TGTGCCAGCAGCCAAGGGGCGGGAGAGTCAGATACGCAGTATTTT	CASSQGAGESDTQYF
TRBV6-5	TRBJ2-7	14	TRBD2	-	TGTGCCAGCAGTTACTATAGCGGGAGCTACGAGCAGTACTTC	CASSYYSGSYEQYF
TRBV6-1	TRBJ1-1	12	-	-	TGTGCCAGCAGTGAAGCTCGGCAGGGAGCTTTCTTT	CASSEARQGAFF
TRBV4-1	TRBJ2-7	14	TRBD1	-	TGCGCCAGCAGCCCGTGGACAGGGAAATACGAGCAGTACTTC	CASSPWTGKYEQYF
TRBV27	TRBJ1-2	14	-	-	TGTGCCAGCAGTTTAAACCCGCTGAGGTATGGCTACACCTTC	CASSLNPLRYGYTF
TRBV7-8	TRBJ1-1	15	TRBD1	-	TGTGCCAGCAGCTTAGGGAGACAGGGTGTTCCTGAAGCTTTCTTT	CASSLGRQGVPEAFF
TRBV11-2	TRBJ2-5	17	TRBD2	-	TGTGCCAGCAGCTTAGGCCCCCTGGGACTAGCGCAAGAGACCCAGTACTTC	CASSLGPLGLAQETQYF
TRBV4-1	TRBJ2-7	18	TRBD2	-	TGCGCCAGCAGCCAAAAGGGAAGTTGGAGCGGGGGTGGCTACGAGCAGTACTTC	CASSQKGSWSGGGYEQYF
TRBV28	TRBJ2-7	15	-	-	TGTGCCAGCAGTTTACTTCCAGGGAACCCCTACGAGCAGTACTTC	CASSLLPGNPYEQYF
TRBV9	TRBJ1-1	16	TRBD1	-	TGTGCCAGCAGCGGGAACAGGGGGGCATTGAACACTGAAGCTTTCTTT	CASSGNRGALNTEAFF
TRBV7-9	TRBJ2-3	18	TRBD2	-	TGTGCCAGCAGCTTAGGGGCTAGCGGGAGGTGGGGCACAGATACGCAGTATTTT	CASSLGASGRWGTDTQYF
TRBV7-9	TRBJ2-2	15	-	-	TGTGCCAGCAGCTTATCAGGTGGCGAACCCGGGGAGCTGTTTTTT	CASSLSGGEPGELFF
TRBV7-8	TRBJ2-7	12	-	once	TGTGCCAGCAGCTTAGCGTCGGGCGAGCAGTACTTC	CASSLASGEQYF
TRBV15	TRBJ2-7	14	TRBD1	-	TGTGCCACCAGGATAGGACAGGGGGCGAACGAGCAGTACTTC	CATRIGQGANEQYF
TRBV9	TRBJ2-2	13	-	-	TGTGCCAGCAGAGTTGGGGGCACCGGGGAGCTGTTTTTT	CASRVGGTGELFF
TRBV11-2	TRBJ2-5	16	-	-	TGTGCCAGCAGCCCGCAATGGAGGGGGAGCCAAGAGACCCAGTACTTC	CASSPQWRGSQETQYF
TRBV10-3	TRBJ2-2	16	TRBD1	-	TGTGCCATCAGCAGCTTGGGACAGGAGGATGCCGGGGAGCTGTTTTTT	CAISSLGQEDAGELFF
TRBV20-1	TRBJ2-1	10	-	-	TGCAGTGGCGTAGCCCATGAGCAGTTCTTC	CSGVAHEQFF
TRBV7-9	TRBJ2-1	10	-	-	TGTGCCAGCAACTACAATGAGCAGTTCTTC	CASNYNEQFF
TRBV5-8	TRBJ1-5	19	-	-	TGTGCCAGCAGCTTGGACGTCGAGGGTATCAGGGGCGGCGGTCAGCCCCAGCATTTT	CASSLDVEGIRGGGQPQHF
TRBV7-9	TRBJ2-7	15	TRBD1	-	TGTGCCAGCAGCGCGGGACAGGGCAGGAGGTACGAGCAGTACTTC	CASSAGQGRRYEQYF
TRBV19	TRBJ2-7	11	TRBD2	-	TGTGCCAGTAGTATTGGGGGGGAGTCGTACTTC	CASSIGGESYF
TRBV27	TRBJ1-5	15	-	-	TGTGCCAGCAGTTTAGATGGGGGGGATGGTCAGCCCCAGCATTTT	CASSLDGGDGQPQHF
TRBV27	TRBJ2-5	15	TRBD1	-	TGTGCCAGCACCTCCCTGGACAGGGGCCAAGAGACCCAGTACTTC	CASTSLDRGQETQYF
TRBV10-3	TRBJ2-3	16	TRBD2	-	TGTGCCATCAGTGACGGGACTAGCGGGAGGTCTTCTACGCAGTATTTT	CAISDGTSGRSSTQYF
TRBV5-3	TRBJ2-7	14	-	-	TGTGCCAGAAGCTTACGTCAGGAAGGCTACGAGCAGTACTTC	CARSLRQEGYEQYF
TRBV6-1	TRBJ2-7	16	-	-	TGTGCCAGCAGTGAAGCCCGGGGAGTTATCTCCTACGAGCAGTACTTC	CASSEARGVISYEQYF
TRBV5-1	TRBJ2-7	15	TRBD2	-	TGCGCCAGCAGCTTGGCTCCTAGCGGGAGGGGCGAGCAGTACTTC	CASSLAPSGRGEQYF
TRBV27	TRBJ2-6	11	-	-	TGTGCCAGCAGAGGGGCCAACGTCCTGACTTTC	CASRGANVLTF
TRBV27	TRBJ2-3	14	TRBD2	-	TGTGCCAGGAGGGCGGGGGAGGAAGCAGATACGCAGTATTTT	CARRAGEEADTQYF
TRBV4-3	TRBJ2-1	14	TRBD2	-	TGCGCCAGCAGCTATGCTAGCGGGAGTAATGAGCAGTTCTTC	CASSYASGSNEQFF
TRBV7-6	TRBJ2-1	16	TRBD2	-	TGTGCCAGCAGCCCCATAGCGGGAGGGCCGCGCAATGAGCAGTTCTTC	CASSPIAGGPRNEQFF
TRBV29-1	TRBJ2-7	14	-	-	TGCAGCGTTGTCGGTGGGGTTTCCTCCTACGAGCAGTACTTC	CSVVGGVSSYEQYF
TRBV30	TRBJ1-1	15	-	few	TGTGCCTGGAGTCCTTACCAGGGATTGAACACTGAAGCTTTCTTT	CAWSPYQGLNTEAFF
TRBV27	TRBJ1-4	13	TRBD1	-	TGTGCCAGCAGACCGGACAGGGGGCCAAAACTGTTTTTT	CASRPDRGPKLFF
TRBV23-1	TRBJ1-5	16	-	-	TGCGCCAGCAGTCATCCCCTCGGAGATAGCAATCAGCCCCAGCATTTT	CASSHPLGDSNQPQHF
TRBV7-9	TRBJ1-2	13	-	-	TGTGCCAGCAGCTTAGTCGCCGCTAATGGCTACACCTTC	CASSLVAANGYTF
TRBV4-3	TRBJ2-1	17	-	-	TGCGCCAGCAGCCCGTTTTTTGTGGGCGGAATCTACAATGAGCAGTTCTTC	CASSPFFVGGIYNEQFF
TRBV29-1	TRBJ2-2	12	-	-	TGCAGCGTTGAATCCCCCACCGGGGAGCTGTTTTTT	CSVESPTGELFF
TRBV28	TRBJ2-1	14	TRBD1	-	TGTGCCAGCAGCACCGGGACAGTATACAATGAGCAGTTCTTC	CASSTGTVYNEQFF
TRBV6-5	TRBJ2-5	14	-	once	TGTGCCAGCAGTTACGTACCCCGGGAAGAGACCCAGTACTTC	CASSYVPREETQYF
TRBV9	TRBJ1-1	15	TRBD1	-	TGTGCCAGCAGCTTTCAGGGGGGGGTCGGCACTGAAGCTTTCTTT	CASSFQGGVGTEAFF
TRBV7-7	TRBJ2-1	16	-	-	TGTGCCAGCAGCCCCCGATTGGACCGGACCGACAATGAGCAGTTCTTC	CASSPRLDRTDNEQFF
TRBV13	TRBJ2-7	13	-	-	TGTGCCAGCAGCTCCCCTCACCGGGGCGAGCAGTACTTC	CASSSPHRGEQYF
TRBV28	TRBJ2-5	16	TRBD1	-	TGTGCCAGCAGTTCAACATTCCGGGACAGCCAAGAGACCCAGTACTTC	CASSSTFRDSQETQYF
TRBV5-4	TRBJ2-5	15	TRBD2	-	TGTGCCAGCAGCTTTAGCCTAGCGGGCTTTGAGACCCAGTACTTC	CASSFSLAGFETQYF
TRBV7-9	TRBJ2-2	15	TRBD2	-	TGTGCCAGCAGCGCCAGCGGGAGGGCCTCCGGGGAGCTGTTTTTT	CASSASGRASGELFF
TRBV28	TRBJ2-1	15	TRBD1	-	TGTGCCAGCAGCTTAGGGACAGGGCCGTACAATGAGCAGTTCTTC	CASSLGTGPYNEQFF